Each of the 4 T cell receptor beta chains below was sequenced from the same sample in a study of CD8+ T cells in alopecia areata. The treatment was: oral pan-JAK inhibitor, 5-10 mg twice daily. RNA extraction and reverse transcription yielded cDNA as sequencing template. Clones were read by immunoSEQ multiplex PCR, and TCRdb kept only the in-frame ones, dropping some. The sample carries over 150,000 clones, about 60% recorded once. The source was CD4+ T cells sorted from blood, collected at week 24, from a patient treated with tofacitinib. The receptors originated from a human donor with alopecia areata.

The V call is TRBV4-1, the J call TRBJ1-1; 8 bases are shared with TRBD1. V dropped 4 bases and J dropped 0; count of bases not matched to a gene: 10. The germline V gene has CDR1 MGHRA and CDR2 YSYEKL. The CDR3 extends over 17 amino acids. The CDR3: CASSLIQGDPMNTEAFF. CDR3 sequence (DNA): TGCGCCAGCAGCCTCATACAGGGGGATCCCATGAACACTGAAGCTTTCTTT.

The chain couples TRBV6-5 to TRBJ1-2; D remains ambiguous. This CDR3 is 12 amino acids long. The germline gives CDR1 MNHEY, CDR2 SVGAGI. V gave up 7 bases and J gave up 5 bases, with 11 bases separating them. The CDR3 reads CASTSRDYGYTF. The CDR3 bases are TGTGCCAGCACATCGAGGGATTATGGCTACACCTTC.

The V and J genes are TRBV25-1 and TRBJ1-4; TRBD1 agrees at 9 bases. The CDR3 extends over 14 amino acids. V lost 6 bases to trimming and J lost 7 bases; unmatched junction nucleotides: 6. Germline CDR1 reads MGHDK; CDR2 reads SYGVNS. CDR3 DNA sequence: TGTGCCAGCAGCACAGGGGGCCAGGGTGAAAAACTGTTTTTT. It codes for CASSTGGQGEKLFF.

V and J are TRBV30 and TRBJ1-5; D possibly corresponds to TRBD1 (6 bases). V was clipped by 7 bases and J by 6 bases, with 16 bases between them. The CDR3 covers 13 residues. Germline CDR1 and CDR2: GTSNPN and SVGIG (reference sequence). The CDR3, as DNA: TGTGCCTCTGAGGCGGGGGCAGGTCAGCCCCAGCATTTT. Encoded protein: CASEAGAGQPQHF.